This TCR beta chain was profiled in a study of OX40 agonist ivuxolimab in advanced cancers. Study-level findings and limits: Normalized T-cell clonal expansion was also low in a subset of nonresponders. Clonal expansion from baseline to week 6 occurred in both CD4+ and CD8+ T cells.

Autoimmune disease history or systemic immunosuppression was exclusionary. Germline V gene sequence: CDR1 SGHTA, CDR2 FQGNSA. J gave up 0 bases and V 6 bases, and 5 bases lay outside the gene matches. The CDR3 sequence is 15 residues long. Sequencing was performed with immunoSEQ multiplex PCR; in TCRdb, only in-frame clones are kept and a portion is missing. The sample gives about 58,000 clones, 83% of which show up once; around 3.2% is in the top ten. Worth noting for this clone: The antigen is undetermined.

This TCR was sampled from an adult with an advanced solid tumor such as melanoma, head and neck, liver or kidney cancer. Source: CD4+ or CD8+ T cells sorted from blood, taken in a trial of the OX40 agonist ivuxolimab. The rearrangement uses TRBV7-2 and TRBJ2-1, with 7 bases identical to TRBD1. The CDR3 sequence: CASSPYRGSYNEQFF. CDR3 nucleotide sequence: TGTGCCAGCAGTCCCTACAGGGGCTCCTACAATGAGCAGTTCTTC.